These 31 T cell receptor beta chains were all obtained from the same sample, sequenced in a study of vaccination effects on CD4 cells after COVID-19. This table comes from immunoSEQ multiplex PCR, and its TCRdb copy is limited to in-frame clones, with some not included. Of more than 60,000 clones detected, 74% appear once; the ten largest clones hold around 2.2%. Culturing for roughly 10 days preceded CD4+ T cell isolation. The vaccine given was either BNT162b2 or mRNA-1273, in two doses. For these receptors, no antigen is known. The sample consisted of CD4+ T cells from PBMCs cultured without peptide, taken after COVID-19 vaccination. The receptors here all came from a human donor who received a COVID-19 vaccine.

The chain has TRBV9 and TRBJ2-1; tentative D call: TRBD2 (6 bases). The CDR3 sequence is 16 residues long. Germline lookup yields CDR1 SGDLS and CDR2 YYNGEE. V was shortened by 2 bases and J by 9 bases, with 21 bases between the two germline ends. As DNA, the CDR3 is TGTGCCAGCAGCGTTGACGCTCGGGACTCTTGGGGTGAGCAGTTCTTC. Its protein is CASSVDARDSWGEQFF.

The chain combines TRBV5-1 with TRBJ2-2; possible D gene TRBD2, 5 bases. Germline values: CDR1 SGHRS, CDR2 YFSETQ. The CDR3 consists of 15 residues. The V end was cut by 1 base, the J end by 8 bases, with 15 bases between. The CDR3 protein is CASSLQGRTSGELFF. CDR3 nucleotide sequence: TGCGCCAGCAGCTTGCAAGGCAGGACTTCAGGGGAGCTGTTTTTT.

The chain is built from TRBV19 and TRBJ2-2; 9 bases match TRBD2. Germline V gene sequence: CDR1 LNHDA, CDR2 SQIVND (reference sequence). Trimming cost V 7 bases and J 3 bases; bases outside gene matches: 6. The CDR3 sequence is 15 residues long. The DNA for the CDR3 is TGTGCCAGTACCCCAAGGACTAGCGACACCGGGGAGCTGTTTTTT. This encodes CASTPRTSDTGELFF.

This clone was counted a single time. The chain carries TRBV9 and TRBJ1-3; D unresolved. Trimming pared 0 bases from V and 2 bases from J, leaving 6 bases between. Germline V lookup: CDR1 SGDLS, CDR2 YYNGEE. The CDR3 extends over 14 amino acids. DNA for the CDR3: TGTGCCAGCAGCGTAGATTTGGCTGGAAACACCATATATTTT. Its translation is CASSVDLAGNTIYF. Supplemented by reference TRBV9 and TRBJ1-3, the full variable domain reads DSGVTQTPKHLITATGQRVTLRCSPRSGDLSVYWYQQSLDQGLQFLIQYYNGEERAKGNILERFSAQQFPDLHSELNLSSLELGDSALYFCASSVDLAGNTIYFGEGSWLTVV.

This clone occurred once. The V gene is TRBV6-5, the J gene TRBJ1-6; D unclear. Trimming pared 2 bases from V and 5 bases from J, leaving 10 bases between. Germline V gene sequence: CDR1 MNHEY, CDR2 SVGAGI. There are 15 residues in the CDR3. In DNA, the CDR3 is TGTGCCAGCAGTTACGGAGGGTGGGATAATTCACCCCTCCACTTT. Its protein product is CASSYGGWDNSPLHF.

The chain carries TRBV19 and TRBJ2-1; TRBD2 aligns across 9 bases. Germline CDR1 LNHDA, CDR2 SQIVND (reference sequence). The CDR3 spans 16 residues. V dropped 6 bases and J dropped 10; count of bases not matched to a gene: 16. CDR3: CASSRGELAGILEQFF. CDR3 in DNA: TGTGCCAGTAGCCGAGGCGAGCTAGCGGGGATCTTAGAGCAGTTCTTC.

V is TRBV6-5 and J is TRBJ1-2, with 8 bases lining up with TRBD1. The trim removed 6 bases at V and 6 bases at J, leaving 12 bases unmatched. From germline, CDR1 is MNHEY and CDR2 SVGAGI. CDR3 length: 15 residues. CDR3 sequence (DNA): TGTGCCAGCAGACCAATAACAGGGGGAAGAGATGGCTACACCTTC. Its translation is CASRPITGGRDGYTF.

This clone was counted a few times. This chain uses TRBV20-1 with TRBJ1-1; no firm D call. Trimming took 5 bases from V and 5 from J, leaving 9 bases between them. This CDR3 comprises 11 residues. Germline V gene sequence: CDR1 DFQATT, CDR2 SNEGSKA (reference sequence). The CDR3 DNA reads as TGCAGTGCTGTGGGGATGACTGAAGCTTTCTTT. Translation: CSAVGMTEAFF.

The chain carries TRBV28 and TRBJ1-2; 8 bases agree with TRBD1. CDR3 length equals 14 residues. CDR1 MDHEN and CDR2 SYDVKM come from the germline V gene. The V segment lost 2 bases and the J segment 11 bases; nucleotides outside the gene matches: 10. The CDR3 protein is CASSLGRAGGGYTF. CDR3 nucleotide sequence: TGTGCCAGCAGTTTAGGTCGGGCAGGGGGCGGGTACACCTTC.

The chain couples TRBV14 to TRBJ1-4; D gene ambiguous. In germline, CDR1 is SGHDN, CDR2 FVKESK. This CDR3 spans 15 amino acids. Between the trimmed V and J ends, which lost 1 base and 8 bases, there was a span of 14 bases. The CDR3 reads CASSQAGQSKEKLFF. The CDR3 DNA follows: TGTGCCAGCAGCCAAGCCGGGCAGTCGAAAGAAAAACTGTTTTTT.

This clone occurred a few times. The gene calls are TRBV7-8 and TRBJ1-1, with a tentative D call TRBD1 (5 bases). V was pared by 1 base and J by 6 bases, with 9 bases between. Germline V lookup: CDR1 SGHVS, CDR2 FQNEAQ. CDR3 length: 13 residues. The CDR3 DNA reads TGTGCCAGCAGCTTAGTCCCGGGGGCTGAAGCTTTCTTT. Amino acids: CASSLVPGAEAFF.

The chain links TRBV18 to TRBJ1-2; D may be TRBD1 (5 bases). The V and J ends lost 2 bases and 7 bases respectively, with 17 bases between them. The CDR3 sequence is 15 residues long. Looked up from germline, CDR1 is KGHSH and CDR2 is LQKENI. The CDR3 nucleotides read TGTGCCAGCTCACCAATAAAGGGGTCGGAGTTTGGCTACACCTTC. It specifies CASSPIKGSEFGYTF.

J is TRBJ2-1 and V is TRBV5-6, with no clear D. The V end lost 4 bases, the J end lost 4 bases, and 15 bases lay between the germline ends. The CDR3 runs to 15 residues. From germline, CDR1 is SGHDT and CDR2 YYEEEE. The CDR3, as DNA: TGTGCCAGCAGCCCGGCAGCCCAGATATACAATGAGCAGTTCTTC. Translating it yields CASSPAAQIYNEQFF. Together with reference TRBV5-6 and TRBJ2-1, the CDR3 gives the full variable domain: DAGVTQSPTHLIKTRGQQVTLRCSPKSGHDTVSWYQQALGQGPQFIFQYYEEEERQRGNFPDRFSGHQFPNYSSELNVNALLLGDSALYLCASSPAAQIYNEQFFGPGTRLTVL.

The chain combines TRBV5-1 with TRBJ1-2; 7 positions agree with TRBD1. V was clipped by 0 bases and J by 4 bases; unmatched bases: 6. CDR1 SGHRS and CDR2 YFSETQ come from the germline V gene. The CDR3 covers 15 residues. CDR3 residues: CASSLVQGNFYGYTF. The CDR3, as DNA: TGCGCCAGCAGCTTGGTACAGGGGAATTTCTATGGCTACACCTTC.

CDR3 amino acids: CASSIGRGTPGNTIYF. The CDR3 DNA sequence: TGTGCCAGCTCGATCGGCCGGGGAACTCCTGGAAACACCATATATTTT. This chain uses TRBV19 with TRBJ1-3; D is unclear. Trimming cost V 9 bases and J 2 bases, with 20 bases left between them. The germline V gene has CDR1 LNHDA and CDR2 SQIVND (reference sequence). The CDR3 totals 16 residues.

The chain couples TRBV25-1 to TRBJ1-4; 8 positions agree with TRBD1. Germline CDR1 reads MGHDK; CDR2 reads SYGVNS. Unmatched junction bases numbered 8, after V lost 4 bases and J lost 7 bases. This CDR3 is 15 amino acids long. The CDR3 protein is CASSAAGTGTEKLFF. CDR3 DNA sequence: TGTGCCAGCAGTGCAGCCGGGACAGGTACTGAAAAACTGTTTTTT. The whole variable domain, filled in from reference TRBV25-1 and TRBJ1-4, reads EADIYQTPRYLVIGTGKKITLECSQTMGHDKMYWYQQDPGMELHLIHYSYGVNSTEKGDLSSESTVSRIRTEHFPLTLESARPSHTSQYLCASSAAGTGTEKLFFGSGTQLSVL.

The table lists this clone with a count of one. The J gene is TRBJ1-2, the V gene TRBV25-1; 8 bases match TRBD1. V shed 4 bases and J 6 bases; nucleotides not matched to a gene: 4. CDR1 and CDR2 (germline): MGHDK, SYGVNS. The CDR3 is 13 residues long. This CDR3 is CASSALDRDGYTF. As DNA, the CDR3 is TGTGCCAGCAGTGCCTTGGACAGGGATGGCTACACCTTC.

This clone is a singleton in its sample. The J gene is TRBJ2-3, the V gene TRBV4-2; D is perhaps TRBD2 (6 bases). Germline assignment: CDR1 LGHNA and CDR2 YNFKEQ. This CDR3 has 21 residues. The V and J ends lost 8 bases and 0 bases respectively, with 33 bases between them. The CDR3 sequence: CASPQVRLTHGGPSSTDTQYF. Written as DNA, the CDR3 is TGTGCCAGCCCCCAAGTTCGACTAACCCACGGGGGACCCTCTAGCACAGATACGCAGTATTTT.

The rearrangement joins TRBV7-2 to TRBJ1-6; 8 nucleotides match TRBD1. The trim removed 4 bases at V and 7 bases at J, leaving 6 bases unmatched. CDR1 and CDR2 from the germline V gene are SGHTA and FQGNSA. CDR3 length equals 15 residues. In DNA, the CDR3 is TGTGCCAGCAGCTCCAGCCGGGACAGGAATTCACCCCTCCACTTT. Its translation: CASSSSRDRNSPLHF.

The rearrangement uses TRBV6-1 and TRBJ1-5; D is unresolved. CDR1 and CDR2 (germline): MNHNS, SASEGT. This CDR3 has 15 amino acids. Trimming stripped 1 base from V and 2 bases from J, with 9 bases between. DNA for the CDR3: TGTGCCAGCAGTGAAGTCCCCGCGGGCAATCAGCCCCAGCATTTT. Protein product: CASSEVPAGNQPQHF.

This chain links TRBV27 with TRBJ1-2; a possible D gene is TRBD1 (5 bases). Trimming pared 4 bases from V and 4 bases from J, leaving 10 bases between. The CDR3 totals 13 residues. Germline values: CDR1 MNHEY, CDR2 SMNVEV (reference sequence). In DNA, the CDR3 is TGTGCCAGCAGTTCGACAGCCTTCTATGGCTACACCTTC. Residues: CASSSTAFYGYTF.

V and J are TRBV2 and TRBJ1-2; D not certain. Trimming took 7 bases from V and 2 from J, leaving 11 bases between them. Germline CDR1 and CDR2: SNHLY and FYNNEI. The CDR3 is 13 residues long. The CDR3 DNA follows: TGTGCCAGCACGCTGACCCCGAACTATGGCTACACCTTC. Protein product: CASTLTPNYGYTF.

The chain employs TRBV6-5 and TRBJ1-5; a weak D match, TRBD1 (5 bases). The CDR3 is 14 residues long. The ends were cut back, 5 bases at V and 6 bases at J, with 14 bases in the middle. Per the germline V gene, CDR1 is MNHEY and CDR2 is SVGAGI. The CDR3 DNA sequence: TGTGCCAGCAGTCGGGACCCCTCGGGTCAGCCCCAGCATTTT. This encodes CASSRDPSGQPQHF.

The V call is TRBV5-8, the J call TRBJ1-2, with D perhaps TRBD1 (5 bases). The CDR3 sequence is 18 residues long. Trimming shortened V by 3 bases and J by 4 bases, and 25 bases separated the two germline ends. Germline V lookup: CDR1 SGHTS, CDR2 YDEGEE. The CDR3 DNA follows: TGTGCCAGCAGCTGGGGATCCGGGACGTCATATCGACCCTATGGCTACACCTTC. This translates into CASSWGSGTSYRPYGYTF.

As concerns this clone: A junction end diverges from the germline sequence, so it may reflect a read error. V usage is TRBV28 and J usage is TRBJ2-3; TRBD2 matches at 8 bases. There are 17 residues in the CDR3. Germline V lookup: CDR1 MDHEN, CDR2 SYDVKM. CDR3 nucleotides: TGTGCCAGCAGTCCCCCTGCGGGGACTAGTGGCACCGATACGCAGTATTTT. Translated, it gives CASSPPAGTSGTDTQYF.

The rearrangement joins TRBV7-2 to TRBJ1-2, with D uncertain. V was clipped by 1 base and J by 8 bases, with 14 bases between them. This CDR3 region has 14 residues. Germline assignment: CDR1 SGHTA and CDR2 FQGNSA. This chain's CDR3 is CASSLGSTVRGYTF. CDR3 in DNA: TGTGCCAGCAGCTTAGGATCGACGGTCAGAGGCTACACCTTC. The variable domain in full, with the rest retrieved from reference TRBV7-2 and TRBJ1-2, is GAGVSQSPSNKVTEKGKDVELRCDPISGHTALYWYRQSLGQGLEFLIYFQGNSAPDKSGLPSDRFSAERTGGSVSTLTIQRTQQEDSAVYLCASSLGSTVRGYTFGSGTRLTVV.

The chain links TRBV27 to TRBJ2-1; tentatively, D is TRBD1 (5 bases). Germline assignment: CDR1 MNHEY and CDR2 SMNVEV (reference sequence). Trimming cost V 6 bases and J 0 bases, with 12 bases left between them. The CDR3 is made up of 15 amino acids. The CDR3 spells CASRPDKSSYNEQFF. DNA of the CDR3: TGTGCCAGCAGACCGGACAAGAGCTCCTACAATGAGCAGTTCTTC.

This clone appeared once. The chain is built from TRBV28 and TRBJ1-6, with TRBD1 matching over 7 bases. The V gene's germline CDR1 is MDHEN and CDR2 SYDVKM. This CDR3 spans 15 amino acids. Trimming removed 7 bases from V and 6 bases from J; junction bases left unmatched: 9. CDR3 in DNA: TGTGCCAGCAATGAGTACGGGACAGTTAATTCACCCCTCCACTTT. It yields the protein CASNEYGTVNSPLHF.

This clone was recorded a few times. The rearrangement links TRBV5-1 to TRBJ1-1; possibly TRBD1 for D (5 bases). The CDR3 contains 13 residues. V was cut by 2 bases and J by 1 base, with 6 bases left in between. Germline CDR1 SGHRS, CDR2 YFSETQ. The CDR3: CASSFTGNTEAFF. In DNA form, the CDR3 reads TGCGCCAGCAGCTTTACAGGGAACACTGAAGCTTTCTTT.

The chain recombines TRBV5-1 with TRBJ2-5; 10 bases map to TRBD2. This CDR3 contains 16 residues. Germline V gene sequence: CDR1 SGHRS, CDR2 YFSETQ. J lost 2 bases, V lost 0 bases, and 4 bases had no gene match. For the CDR3, the DNA is TGCGCCAGCAGCTTGGGTCCAGCGGGGGGGCAAGAGACCCAGTACTTC. Its translation: CASSLGPAGGQETQYF.

The chain carries TRBV7-3 and TRBJ2-3, with TRBD2 matching over 10 bases. CDR1 and CDR2 from the germline V gene are SGHTA and FQGTGA. This CDR3 is 17 amino acids long. The V and J ends lost 6 bases and 4 bases, in that order; junction bases with no gene match: 13. CDR3 coding DNA: TGTGCCAGCAGTAGAGGAGCGGGGGGGCCTGTAGCAGATACGCAGTATTTT. Translation gives CASSRGAGGPVADTQYF.